The subject of this entry is one T cell receptor (beta chain). As yet, its antigen is unknown. Production of TCR beta cDNA used approximately 0.55 ug total RNA together with a constant-region primer. Slightly modified ARM-PCR with three nested multiplex PCR rounds yielded TCR beta libraries. TCRdb analysed the multiplex PCR reads with MiXCR anew, one entry per CDR3 protein. Of approximately 340,000 distinct CDR3 sequences listed, almost 65% are singletons. The sample comes from a study of tumor-infiltrating lymphocytes in primary liver carcinoma. The wider study: Through surgical resection, the patients' primary liver carcinoma was treated. These were node-negative, non-metastatic T1-T3 tumors of roughly 4 to 10 cm. Whole-study results and caveats: Significantly greater top-250-clone fractions characterized tumors relative to blood (p = 0.039).

RNA was extracted from whole blood without cell sorting, alongside germline DNA. The material sequenced was peripheral blood. The sequence was obtained from a man aged 35-49 years with primary liver carcinoma and hepatitis B virus infection.

The CDR3 nucleotides read TGTGCCAGCAGTTACTGGGGACAGGGGCGGGAAAAACTGTTTTTT. This gives the protein CASSYWGQGREKLFF. The rearrangement joins TRBV6-5 to TRBJ1-4, with 10 nucleotides matching TRBD1. The CDR3 consists of 15 residues. J gave up 8 bases and V 1 base, and 4 bases lay outside the gene matches. CDR1 is MNHEY and CDR2 is SVGAGI in the germline V gene.